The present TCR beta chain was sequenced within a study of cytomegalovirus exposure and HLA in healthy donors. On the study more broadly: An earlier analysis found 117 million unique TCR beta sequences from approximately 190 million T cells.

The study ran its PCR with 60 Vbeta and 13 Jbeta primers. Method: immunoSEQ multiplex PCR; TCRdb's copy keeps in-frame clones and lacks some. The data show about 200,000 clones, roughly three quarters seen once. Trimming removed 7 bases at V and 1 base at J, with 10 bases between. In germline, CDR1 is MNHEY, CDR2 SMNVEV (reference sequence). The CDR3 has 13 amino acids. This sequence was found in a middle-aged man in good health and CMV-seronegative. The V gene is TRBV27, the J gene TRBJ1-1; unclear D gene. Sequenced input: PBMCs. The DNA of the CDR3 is TGTGCCAGCACCCCCTCCGGGAACACTGAAGCTTTCTTT. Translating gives CASTPSGNTEAFF.